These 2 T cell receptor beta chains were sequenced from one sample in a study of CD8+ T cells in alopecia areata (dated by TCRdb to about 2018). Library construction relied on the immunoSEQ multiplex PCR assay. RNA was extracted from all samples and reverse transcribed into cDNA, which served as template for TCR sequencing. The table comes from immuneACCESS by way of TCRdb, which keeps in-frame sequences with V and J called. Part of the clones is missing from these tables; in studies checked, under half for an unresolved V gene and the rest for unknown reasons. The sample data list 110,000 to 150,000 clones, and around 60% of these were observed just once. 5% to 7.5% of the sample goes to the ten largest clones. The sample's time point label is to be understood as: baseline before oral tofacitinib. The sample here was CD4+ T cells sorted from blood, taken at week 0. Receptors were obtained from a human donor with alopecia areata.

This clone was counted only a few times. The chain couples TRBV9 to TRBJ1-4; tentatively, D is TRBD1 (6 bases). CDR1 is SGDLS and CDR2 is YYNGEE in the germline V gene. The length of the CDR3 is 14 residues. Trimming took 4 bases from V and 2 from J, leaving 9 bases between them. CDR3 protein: CASSPQGTNEKLFF. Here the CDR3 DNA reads TGTGCCAGCAGCCCGCAGGGGACTAATGAAAAACTGTTTTTT.

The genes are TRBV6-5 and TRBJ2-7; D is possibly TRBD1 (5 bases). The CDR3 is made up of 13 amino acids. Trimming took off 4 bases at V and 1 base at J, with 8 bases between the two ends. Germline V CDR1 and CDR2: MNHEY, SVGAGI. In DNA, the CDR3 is TGTGCCAGCAGTTTGGACACTTCCTACGAGCAGTACTTC. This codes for CASSLDTSYEQYF.